This TCR beta chain was sequenced in a study of metastatic and nonmetastatic thyroid tumors. The germline CDR1 and CDR2 sequences are KGHDR and SFDVKD. The CDR3 is made up of 15 amino acids. Comments on this clone: One end of the junction is discordant with germline, which a read error may explain.

Each patient came to thyroid surgery without any prior treatment (of any kind). Original handling: Building a distant-metastasis classifier for papillary thyroid cancer drew on CDR3 differences across clinicopathological groups. TCRdb re-clonotyped the PCR reads through MiXCR. The V and J calls were not made by the authors but by TCRdb's processing. The data hold tens of thousands of clones, with roughly 18% observed a single time. This chain joins TRBV24-1 and TRBJ2-3; TRBD2 matches at 7 bases. Sample: blood. The sequence derives from a female donor with papillary thyroid cancer or a benign thyroid nodule (not recorded which). Some clones in this sample may be carry-over from other donors' samples. CDR3 in amino acids: CATSDTRENTDTHYF. For the CDR3, the DNA is TGCGCCACCAGTGATACGCGGGAGAACACAGATACGCATTATTTT.